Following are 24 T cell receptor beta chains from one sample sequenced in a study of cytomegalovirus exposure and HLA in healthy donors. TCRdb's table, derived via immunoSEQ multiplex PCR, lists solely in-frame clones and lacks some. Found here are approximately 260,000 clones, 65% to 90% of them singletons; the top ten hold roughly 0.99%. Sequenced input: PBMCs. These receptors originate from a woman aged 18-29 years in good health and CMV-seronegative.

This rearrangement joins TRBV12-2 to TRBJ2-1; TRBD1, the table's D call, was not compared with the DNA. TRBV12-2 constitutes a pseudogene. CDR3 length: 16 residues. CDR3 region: CASRLTSGQGCDEQFF. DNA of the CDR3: TGTGCAAGTCGCTTAACTTCGGGACAGGGGTGCGATGAGCAGTTCTTC.

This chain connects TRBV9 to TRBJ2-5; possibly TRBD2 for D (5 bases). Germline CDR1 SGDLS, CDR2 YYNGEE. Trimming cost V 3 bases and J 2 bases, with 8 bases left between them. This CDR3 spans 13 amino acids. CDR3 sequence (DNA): TGTGCCAGCAGCGAGAGCGGACAAGAGACCCAGTACTTC. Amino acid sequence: CASSESGQETQYF.

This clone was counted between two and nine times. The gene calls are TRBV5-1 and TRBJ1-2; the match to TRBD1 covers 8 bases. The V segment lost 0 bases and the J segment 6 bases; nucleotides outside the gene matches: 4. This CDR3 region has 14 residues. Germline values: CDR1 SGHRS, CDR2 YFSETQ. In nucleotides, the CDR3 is TGCGCCAGCAGCTTGGAAGCGACAGGGGATGGCTACACCTTC. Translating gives CASSLEATGDGYTF.

The CDR3 coding sequence is TGCGCCAGCAGCCAGACAGCCATAAAAGACTATGGCTACACCTTC. Its protein is CASSQTAIKDYGYTF. The chain joins TRBV4-3 to TRBJ1-2; weak D call: TRBD1 (5 bases). The germline V gene has CDR1 LGHNA and CDR2 YSLEER. This CDR3 is built from 15 residues. The V and J ends lost 3 bases and 3 bases respectively, with 14 bases between them.

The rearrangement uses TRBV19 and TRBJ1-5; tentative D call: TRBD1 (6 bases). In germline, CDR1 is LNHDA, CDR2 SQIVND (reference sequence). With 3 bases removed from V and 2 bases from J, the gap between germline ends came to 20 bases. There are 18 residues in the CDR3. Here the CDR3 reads CASSIPNRVGEGNQPQHF. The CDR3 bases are TGTGCCAGTAGTATTCCTAACAGGGTCGGTGAGGGCAATCAGCCCCAGCATTTT.

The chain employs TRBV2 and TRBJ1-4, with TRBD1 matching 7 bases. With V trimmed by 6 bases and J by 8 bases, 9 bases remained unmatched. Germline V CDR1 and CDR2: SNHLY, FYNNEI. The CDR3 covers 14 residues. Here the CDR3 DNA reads TGTGCCAGCAGGGAAAGGACAGGAGCGGAAAAACTGTTTTTT. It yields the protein CASRERTGAEKLFF.

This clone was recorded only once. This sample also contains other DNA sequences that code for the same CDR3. CDR3 region: CASSYGRVYEQYF. The CDR3 DNA is TGTGCCAGCAGTTACGGTCGGGTCTACGAGCAGTACTTC. The chain combines TRBV6-5 with TRBJ2-7; the D is unclear. This CDR3 spans 13 amino acids. Trimming took off 2 bases at V and 3 bases at J, with 8 bases between the two ends. Per the germline V gene, CDR1 is MNHEY and CDR2 is SVGAGI.

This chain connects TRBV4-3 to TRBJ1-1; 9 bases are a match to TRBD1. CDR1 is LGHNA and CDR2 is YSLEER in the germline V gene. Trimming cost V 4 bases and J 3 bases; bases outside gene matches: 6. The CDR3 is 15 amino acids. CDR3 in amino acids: CASSPRGQGYTEAFF. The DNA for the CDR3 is TGCGCCAGCAGCCCGCGAGGACAGGGGTACACTGAAGCTTTCTTT.

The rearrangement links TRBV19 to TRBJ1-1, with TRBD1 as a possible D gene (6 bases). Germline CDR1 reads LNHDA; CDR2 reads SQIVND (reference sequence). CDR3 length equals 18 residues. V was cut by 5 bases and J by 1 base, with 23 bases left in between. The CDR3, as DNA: TGTGCCAGTAGTCTAACAGTTCTGTCCAGGGGAAGGAACACTGAAGCTTTCTTT. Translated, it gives CASSLTVLSRGRNTEAFF.

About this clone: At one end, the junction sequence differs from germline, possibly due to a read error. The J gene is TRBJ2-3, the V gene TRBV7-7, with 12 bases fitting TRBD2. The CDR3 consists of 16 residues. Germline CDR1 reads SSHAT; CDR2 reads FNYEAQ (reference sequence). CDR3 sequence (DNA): TGTGCTAGCAGCTTAGGACTAGCGGGGAATACAGATACGCAGTATTTT. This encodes CASSLGLAGNTDTQYF.

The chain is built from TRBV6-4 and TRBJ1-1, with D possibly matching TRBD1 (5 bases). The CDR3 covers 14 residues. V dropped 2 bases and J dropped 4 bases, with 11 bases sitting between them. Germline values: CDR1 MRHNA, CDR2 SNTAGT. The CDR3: CASSDGVQGTEAFF. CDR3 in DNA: TGTGCCAGCAGTGACGGTGTCCAGGGCACTGAAGCTTTCTTT.

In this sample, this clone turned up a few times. The CDR3 sequence: CANVPTGRAGYTF. The CDR3 DNA is TGTGCCAACGTCCCGACAGGTCGAGCTGGCTACACCTTC. The chain joins TRBV6-1 to TRBJ1-2; possibly TRBD1 for D (6 bases). The CDR3 is 13 amino acids. Between the trimmed V and J ends, which lost 10 bases and 7 bases, there was a span of 19 bases. Germline CDR1 MNHNS, CDR2 SASEGT.

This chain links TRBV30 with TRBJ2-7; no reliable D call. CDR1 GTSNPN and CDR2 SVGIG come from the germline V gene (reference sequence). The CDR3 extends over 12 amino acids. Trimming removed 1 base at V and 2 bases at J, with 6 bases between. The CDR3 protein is CAWSGQTYEQYF. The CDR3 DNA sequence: TGTGCCTGGAGTGGGCAGACCTACGAGCAGTACTTC. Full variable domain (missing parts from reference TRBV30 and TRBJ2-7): SQTIHQWPATLVQPVGSPLSLECTVEGTSNPNLYWYRQAAGRGLQLLFYSVGIGQISSEVPQNLSASRPQDRQFILSSKKLLLSDSGFYLCAWSGQTYEQYFGPGTRLTVT.

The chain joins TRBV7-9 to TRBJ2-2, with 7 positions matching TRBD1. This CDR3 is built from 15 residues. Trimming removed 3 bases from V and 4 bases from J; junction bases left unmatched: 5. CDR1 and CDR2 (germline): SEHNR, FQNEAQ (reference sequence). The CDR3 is CASSFMTGPTGELFF. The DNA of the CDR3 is TGTGCCAGCAGCTTTATGACAGGGCCCACCGGGGAGCTGTTTTTT. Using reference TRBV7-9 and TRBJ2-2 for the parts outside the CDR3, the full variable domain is DTGVSQNPRHKITKRGQNVTFRCDPISEHNRLYWYRQTLGQGPEFLTYFQNEAQLEKSRLLSDRFSAERPKGSFSTLEIQRTEQGDSAMYLCASSFMTGPTGELFFGEGSRLTVL.

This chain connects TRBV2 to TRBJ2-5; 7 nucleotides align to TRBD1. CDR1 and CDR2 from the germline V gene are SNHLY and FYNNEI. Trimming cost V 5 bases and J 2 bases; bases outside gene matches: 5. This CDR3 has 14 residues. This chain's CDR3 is CASSTGTDQETQYF. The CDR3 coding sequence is TGTGCCAGCAGTACCGGGACAGATCAAGAGACCCAGTACTTC.

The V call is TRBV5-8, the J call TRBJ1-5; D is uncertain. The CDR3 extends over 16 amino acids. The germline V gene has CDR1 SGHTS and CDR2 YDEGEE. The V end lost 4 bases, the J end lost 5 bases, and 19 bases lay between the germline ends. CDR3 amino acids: CASSLREEGPHQPQHF. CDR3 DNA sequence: TGTGCCAGCAGCCTGCGTGAGGAGGGCCCACATCAGCCCCAGCATTTT.

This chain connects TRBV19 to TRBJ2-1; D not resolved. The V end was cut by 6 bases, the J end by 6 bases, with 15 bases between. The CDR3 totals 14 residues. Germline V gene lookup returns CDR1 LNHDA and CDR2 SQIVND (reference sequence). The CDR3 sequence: CASSLPVTVNEQFF. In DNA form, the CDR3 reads TGTGCCAGTAGCCTCCCCGTCACAGTCAATGAGCAGTTCTTC.

CDR3 sequence: CASSFRQGQAFF. DNA for the CDR3: TGCGCCAGCAGCTTTCGACAGGGCCAAGCTTTCTTT. The V call is TRBV5-1, the J call TRBJ1-1; 7 positions agree with TRBD1. The CDR3 covers 12 residues. Germline assignment: CDR1 SGHRS and CDR2 YFSETQ. Trimming took 2 bases from V and 9 from J; bases not matched to a gene: 4.

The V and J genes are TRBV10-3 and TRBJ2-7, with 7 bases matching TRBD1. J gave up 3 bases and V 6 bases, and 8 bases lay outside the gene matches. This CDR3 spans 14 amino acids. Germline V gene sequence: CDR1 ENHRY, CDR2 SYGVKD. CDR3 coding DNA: TGTGCCATCAGCGATGACAGGGACGGCTACGAGCAGTACTTC. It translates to CAISDDRDGYEQYF.

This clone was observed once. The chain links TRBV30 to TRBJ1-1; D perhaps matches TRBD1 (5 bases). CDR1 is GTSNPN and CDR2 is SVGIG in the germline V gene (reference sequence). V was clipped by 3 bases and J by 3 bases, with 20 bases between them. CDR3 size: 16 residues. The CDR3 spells CAWRNRWAWGHTEAFF. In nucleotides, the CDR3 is TGTGCCTGGAGAAATCGGTGGGCCTGGGGCCACACTGAAGCTTTCTTT.

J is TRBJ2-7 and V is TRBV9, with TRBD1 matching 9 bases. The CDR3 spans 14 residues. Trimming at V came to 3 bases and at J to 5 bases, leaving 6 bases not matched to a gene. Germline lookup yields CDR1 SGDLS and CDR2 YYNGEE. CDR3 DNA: TGTGCCAGCAGCGGACAGGGGGGAGCGAACGAGCAGTACTTC. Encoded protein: CASSGQGGANEQYF. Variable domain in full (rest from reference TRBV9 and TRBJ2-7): DSGVTQTPKHLITATGQRVTLRCSPRSGDLSVYWYQQSLDQGLQFLIQYYNGEERAKGNILERFSAQQFPDLHSELNLSSLELGDSALYFCASSGQGGANEQYFGPGTRLTVT.

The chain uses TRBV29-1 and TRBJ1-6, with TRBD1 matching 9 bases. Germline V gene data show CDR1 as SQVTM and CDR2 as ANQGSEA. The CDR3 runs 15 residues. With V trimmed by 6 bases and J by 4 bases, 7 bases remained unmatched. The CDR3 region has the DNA TGCAGCGTAGTCACCGGGACAGGGTATAATTCACCCCTCCACTTT. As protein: CSVVTGTGYNSPLHF.

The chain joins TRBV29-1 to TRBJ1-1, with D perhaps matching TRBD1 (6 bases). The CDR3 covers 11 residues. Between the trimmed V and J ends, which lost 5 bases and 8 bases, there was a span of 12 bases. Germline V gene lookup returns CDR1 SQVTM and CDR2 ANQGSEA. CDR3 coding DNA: TGCAGCGTTATAGGACAGTCGGAAGCTTTCTTT. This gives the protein CSVIGQSEAFF.

This CDR3 reads CASSIGVGNYEQYF. CDR3 DNA sequence: TGTGCCAGTAGTATAGGAGTCGGGAACTACGAGCAGTACTTC. V gene TRBV19 combines with J gene TRBJ2-7, with D maybe TRBD2 (5 bases). This CDR3 region has 14 residues. Germline values: CDR1 LNHDA, CDR2 SQIVND (reference sequence). V was pared by 1 base and J by 3 bases, with 10 bases between.